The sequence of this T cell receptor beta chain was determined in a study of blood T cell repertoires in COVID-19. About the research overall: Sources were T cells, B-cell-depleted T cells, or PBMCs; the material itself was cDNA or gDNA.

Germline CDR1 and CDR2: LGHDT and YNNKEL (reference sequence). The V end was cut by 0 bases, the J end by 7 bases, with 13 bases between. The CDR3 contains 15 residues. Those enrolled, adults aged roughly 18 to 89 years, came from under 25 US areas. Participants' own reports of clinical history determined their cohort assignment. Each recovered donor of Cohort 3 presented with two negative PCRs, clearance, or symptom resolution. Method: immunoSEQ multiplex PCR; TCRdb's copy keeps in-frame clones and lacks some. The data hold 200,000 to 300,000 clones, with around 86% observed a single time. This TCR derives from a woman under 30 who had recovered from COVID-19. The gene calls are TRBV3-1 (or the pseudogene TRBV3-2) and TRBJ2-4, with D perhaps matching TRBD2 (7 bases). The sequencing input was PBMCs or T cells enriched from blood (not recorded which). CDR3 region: CASSQDAGAGNIQYF. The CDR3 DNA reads TGTGCCAGCAGCCAAGATGCGGGGGCCGGGAACATTCAGTACTTC.